In this sample, the clone carrying this T cell receptor (beta chain) turned up many times. No antigen is known for it. The sample comes from a study of T cell repertoires in cytomegalovirus infection. Study-level information: The study used recently identified HLA-C-restricted and well-studied HLA-B-restricted CMV epitopes. Broader study findings: HLA-C-restricted CMV-specific TCR beta clonotypes prevailed in the ex vivo response.

V shed 5 bases, J shed 2 bases, and the junction held 2 bases outside the gene matches. CDR3 length: 13 amino acids. Germline V CDR1 and CDR2: SGHVS, FNYEAQ. TCRdb processed the reads anew with MiXCR; each CDR3 protein has one entry. The table shows 800,000 to 950,000 distinct CDR3 sequences, with approximately 32% occurring only once. The V call is TRBV7-6, the J call TRBJ2-5; 7 positions match TRBD2. The source material was cultured CD8+ T cells from PBMCs, sampled from culture after CMV antigen stimulation. This clonotype originated in a human donor in good health (CMV status not recorded). Some clones in this sample may be carry-over from other donors' samples. The CDR3 is CASSLGLQETQYF. The CDR3 nucleotides read TGTGCCAGCAGCCTGGGACTACAAGAGACCCAGTACTTC. The variable domain in full, completed from reference TRBV7-6 and TRBJ2-5, reads GAGVSQSPRYKVTKRGQDVALRCDPISGHVSLYWYRQALGQGPEFLTYFNYEAQQDKSGLPNDRFSAERPEGSISTLTIQRTEQRDSAMYRCASSLGLQETQYFGPGTRLLVL.